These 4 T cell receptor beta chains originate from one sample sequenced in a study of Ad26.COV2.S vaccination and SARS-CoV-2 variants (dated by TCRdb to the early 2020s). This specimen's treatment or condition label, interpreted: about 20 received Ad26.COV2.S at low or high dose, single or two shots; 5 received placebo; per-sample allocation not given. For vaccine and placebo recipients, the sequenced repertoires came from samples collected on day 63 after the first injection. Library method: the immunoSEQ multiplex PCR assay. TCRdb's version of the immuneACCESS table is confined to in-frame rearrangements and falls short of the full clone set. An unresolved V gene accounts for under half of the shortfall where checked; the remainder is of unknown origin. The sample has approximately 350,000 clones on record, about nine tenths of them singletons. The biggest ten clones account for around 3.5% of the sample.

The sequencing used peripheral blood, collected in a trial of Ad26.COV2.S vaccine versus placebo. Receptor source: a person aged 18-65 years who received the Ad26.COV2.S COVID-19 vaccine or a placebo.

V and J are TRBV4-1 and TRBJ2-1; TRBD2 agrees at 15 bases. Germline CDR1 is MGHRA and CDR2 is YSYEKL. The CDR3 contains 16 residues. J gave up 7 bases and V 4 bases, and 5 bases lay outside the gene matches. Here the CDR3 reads CASSRGLAGGHNEQFF. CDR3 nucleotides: TGCGCCAGCAGCCGAGGACTAGCGGGGGGGCATAATGAGCAGTTCTTC.

The CDR3 nucleotides are TGCAGTGCTAGTTTCGGACTAGCGGGGGGCAGCACAGATACGCAGTATTTT. It translates to CSASFGLAGGSTDTQYF. V gene TRBV20-1 combines with J gene TRBJ2-3; 14 positions match TRBD2. Germline trimming cut 3 bases from V and 0 bases from J; bases unmatched to any gene: 5. Germline assignment: CDR1 DFQATT and CDR2 SNEGSKA (reference sequence). This CDR3 has 17 amino acids.

CDR3 in amino acids: CATSVGVPPAGELFF. DNA of the CDR3: TGTGCCACCAGTGTCGGGGTTCCTCCTGCCGGGGAGCTGTTTTTT. The chain recombines TRBV24-1 with TRBJ2-2; tentative D call: TRBD2 (5 bases). CDR1 KGHDR and CDR2 SFDVKD come from the germline V gene. This CDR3 is built from 15 residues. Trimming took off 5 bases at V and 6 bases at J, with 15 bases between the two ends.

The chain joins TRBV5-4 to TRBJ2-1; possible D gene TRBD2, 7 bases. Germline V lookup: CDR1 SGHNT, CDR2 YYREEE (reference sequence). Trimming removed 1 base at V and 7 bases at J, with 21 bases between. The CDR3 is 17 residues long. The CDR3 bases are TGTGCCAGCAGCTTGTATGGCCGGGGGGCCTCTACTAATGAGCAGTTCTTC. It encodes CASSLYGRGASTNEQFF.